The TCR beta chain described here comes from a study of shared clonotypes between healthy human individuals. Looking at the study overall: Each donor contributed plates that comprised three CD4 naive, three CD4 memory, two CD8 naive and one CD8 memory.

This clone has more than one count but fewer than ten. Genomic DNA per cell subset filled all wells of several immunoSEQ plates. Measured with immunoSEQ multiplex PCR; TCRdb has only the in-frame clones, and not every one. The sample contains around 2.5 million clones, approximately 93% of which appear only once. The sequenced sample consisted of naive CD4+ T cells from PBMCs. Subset: CD45RA+ positively selected. The clonotype comes from a man between 18 and 29 years old in good health. Some clones in this sample may be carry-over from other donors' samples.

DNA for the CDR3: TGTGCCAGCAGCGTCGAGGACAGGGGGCGAACTGAAGCTTTCTTT. Amino acids: CASSVEDRGRTEAFF. The chain carries TRBV28 and TRBJ1-1; 11 nucleotides agree with TRBD1. With V trimmed by 6 bases and J by 5 bases, 8 bases remained unmatched. This CDR3 spans 15 amino acids. Germline V gives CDR1 MDHEN, CDR2 SYDVKM.